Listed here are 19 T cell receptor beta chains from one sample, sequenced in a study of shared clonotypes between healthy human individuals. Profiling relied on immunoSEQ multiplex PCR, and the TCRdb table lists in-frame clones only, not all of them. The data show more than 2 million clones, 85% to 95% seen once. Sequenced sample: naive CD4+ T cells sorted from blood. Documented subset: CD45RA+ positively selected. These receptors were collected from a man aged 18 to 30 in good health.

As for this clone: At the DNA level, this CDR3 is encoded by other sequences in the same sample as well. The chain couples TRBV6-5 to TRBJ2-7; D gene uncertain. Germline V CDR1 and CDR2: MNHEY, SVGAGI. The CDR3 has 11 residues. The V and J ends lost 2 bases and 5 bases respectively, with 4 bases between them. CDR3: CASSYRDEQYF. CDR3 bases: TGTGCCAGCAGTTACAGAGACGAGCAGTACTTC.

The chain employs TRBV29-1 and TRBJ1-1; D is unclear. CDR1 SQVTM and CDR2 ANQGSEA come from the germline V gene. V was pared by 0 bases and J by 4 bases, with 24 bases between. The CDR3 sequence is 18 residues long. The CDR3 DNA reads TGCAGCGTTGAAGATTTATCCCGGGGAGAATTTTTGTCCACTGAAGCTTTCTTT. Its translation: CSVEDLSRGEFLSTEAFF. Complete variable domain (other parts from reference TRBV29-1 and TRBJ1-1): SAVISQKPSRDICQRGTSLTIQCQVDSQVTMMFWYRQQPGQSLTLIATANQGSEATYESGFVIDKFPISRPNLTFSTLTVSNMSPEDSSIYLCSVEDLSRGEFLSTEAFFGQGTRLTVV.

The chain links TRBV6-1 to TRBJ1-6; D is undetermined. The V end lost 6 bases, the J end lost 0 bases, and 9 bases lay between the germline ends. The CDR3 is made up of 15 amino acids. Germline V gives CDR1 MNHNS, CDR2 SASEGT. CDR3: CASRQQSSYNSPLHF. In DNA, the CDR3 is TGTGCCAGCAGACAGCAGAGCTCCTATAATTCACCCCTCCACTTT.

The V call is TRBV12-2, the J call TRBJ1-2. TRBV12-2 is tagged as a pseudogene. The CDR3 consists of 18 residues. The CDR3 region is CASRLALGWSRSFYGYTF. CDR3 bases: TGTGCAAGTCGCTTAGCCCTGGGGTGGAGTAGGAGTTTCTATGGCTACACCTTC.

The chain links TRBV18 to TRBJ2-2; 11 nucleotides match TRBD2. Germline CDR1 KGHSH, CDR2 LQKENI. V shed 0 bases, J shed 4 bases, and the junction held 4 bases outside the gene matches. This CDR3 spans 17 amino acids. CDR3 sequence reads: CASSPPMTSGATGELFF. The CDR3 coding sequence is TGTGCCAGCTCACCACCGATGACTAGCGGGGCCACCGGGGAGCTGTTTTTT.

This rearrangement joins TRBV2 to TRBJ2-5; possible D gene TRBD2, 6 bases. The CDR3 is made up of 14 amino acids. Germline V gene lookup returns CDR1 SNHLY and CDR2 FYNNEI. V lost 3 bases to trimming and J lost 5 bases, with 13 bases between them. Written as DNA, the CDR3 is TGTGCCAGCAGTGAGGAGGGGATTTCGGAGACCCAGTACTTC. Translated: CASSEEGISETQYF.

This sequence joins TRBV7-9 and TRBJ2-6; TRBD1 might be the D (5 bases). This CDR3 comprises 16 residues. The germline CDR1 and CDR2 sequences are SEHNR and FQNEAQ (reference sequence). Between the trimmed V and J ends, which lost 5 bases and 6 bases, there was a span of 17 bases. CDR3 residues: CASSLQGVGSANVLTF. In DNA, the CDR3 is TGTGCCAGCAGCCTCCAAGGGGTTGGCTCGGCCAACGTCCTGACTTTC.

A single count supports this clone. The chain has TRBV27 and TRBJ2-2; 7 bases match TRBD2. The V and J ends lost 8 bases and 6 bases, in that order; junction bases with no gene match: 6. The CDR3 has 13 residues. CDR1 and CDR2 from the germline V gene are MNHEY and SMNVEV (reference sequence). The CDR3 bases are TGTGCCAGCTCGCGGGAGTGGGCCGGGGAGCTGTTTTTT. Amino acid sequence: CASSREWAGELFF.

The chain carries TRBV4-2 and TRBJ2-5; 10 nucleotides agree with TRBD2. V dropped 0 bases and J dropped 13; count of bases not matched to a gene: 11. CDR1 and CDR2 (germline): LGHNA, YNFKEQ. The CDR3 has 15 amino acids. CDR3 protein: CASSQDQASGSPTYF. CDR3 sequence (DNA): TGTGCCAGCAGCCAAGATCAGGCTAGCGGGAGCCCTACGTACTTC.

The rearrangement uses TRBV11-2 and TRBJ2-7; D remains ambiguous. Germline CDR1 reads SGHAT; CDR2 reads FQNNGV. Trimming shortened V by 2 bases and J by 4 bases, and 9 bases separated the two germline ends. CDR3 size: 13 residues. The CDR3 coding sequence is TGTGCCAGCAGCTTAATGGACGTGTACGAGCAGTACTTC. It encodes CASSLMDVYEQYF.

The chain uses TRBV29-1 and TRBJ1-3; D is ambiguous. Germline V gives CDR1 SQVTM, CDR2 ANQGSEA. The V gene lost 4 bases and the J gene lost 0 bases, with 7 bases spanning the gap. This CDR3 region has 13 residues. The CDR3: CSVAISSGNTIYF. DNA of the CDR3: TGCAGCGTTGCGATCAGCTCTGGAAACACCATATATTTT. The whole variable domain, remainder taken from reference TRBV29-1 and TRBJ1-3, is SAVISQKPSRDICQRGTSLTIQCQVDSQVTMMFWYRQQPGQSLTLIATANQGSEATYESGFVIDKFPISRPNLTFSTLTVSNMSPEDSSIYLCSVAISSGNTIYFGEGSWLTVV.

In DNA, the CDR3 is TGTGCCAGCAAGACGACAGGGGGCGTCTCCGAGCAGTACTTC. Its protein is CASKTTGGVSEQYF. The V call is TRBV2, the J call TRBJ2-7; 10 bases align to TRBD1. Losses at the gene ends were 7 bases for V and 6 bases for J; bases not matched to a gene: 9. Germline V CDR1 and CDR2: SNHLY, FYNNEI. The CDR3 has 14 amino acids.

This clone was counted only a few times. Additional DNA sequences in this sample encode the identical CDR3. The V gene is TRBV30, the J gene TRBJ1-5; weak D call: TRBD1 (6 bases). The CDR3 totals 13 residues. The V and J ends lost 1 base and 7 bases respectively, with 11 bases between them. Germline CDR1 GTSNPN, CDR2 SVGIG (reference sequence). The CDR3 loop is CAWSAGQPQPQHF. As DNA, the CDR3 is TGTGCCTGGAGTGCCGGACAGCCCCAGCCCCAGCATTTT. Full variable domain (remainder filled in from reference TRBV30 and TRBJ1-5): SQTIHQWPATLVQPVGSPLSLECTVEGTSNPNLYWYRQAAGRGLQLLFYSVGIGQISSEVPQNLSASRPQDRQFILSSKKLLLSDSGFYLCAWSAGQPQPQHFGDGTRLSIL.

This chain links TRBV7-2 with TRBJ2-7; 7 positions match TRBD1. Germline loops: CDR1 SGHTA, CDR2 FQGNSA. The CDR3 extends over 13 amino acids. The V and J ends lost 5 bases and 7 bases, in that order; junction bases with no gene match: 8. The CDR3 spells CASSITGVREQYF. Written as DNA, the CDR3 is TGTGCCAGCAGCATAACAGGGGTGCGGGAGCAGTACTTC. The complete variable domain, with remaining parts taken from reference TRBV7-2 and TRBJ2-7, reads GAGVSQSPSNKVTEKGKDVELRCDPISGHTALYWYRQSLGQGLEFLIYFQGNSAPDKSGLPSDRFSAERTGGSVSTLTIQRTQQEDSAVYLCASSITGVREQYFGPGTRLTVT.

The CDR3 coding sequence is TGCGCCAGCAGCCAAGAACGGACAGGTGTTTCTTACAATGAGCAGTTCTTC. Residues: CASSQERTGVSYNEQFF. The chain has TRBV4-3 and TRBJ2-1, with 7 bases identical to TRBD1. CDR1 LGHNA and CDR2 YSLEER come from the germline V gene. The length of the CDR3 is 17 residues. The trim removed 0 bases at V and 4 bases at J, leaving 9 bases unmatched.

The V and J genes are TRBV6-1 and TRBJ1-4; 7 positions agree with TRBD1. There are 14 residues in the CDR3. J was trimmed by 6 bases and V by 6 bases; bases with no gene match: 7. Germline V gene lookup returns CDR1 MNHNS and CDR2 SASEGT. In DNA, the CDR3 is TGTGCCAGCAGGGAGCGAGGGGGCCATGAAAAACTGTTTTTT. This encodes CASRERGGHEKLFF.

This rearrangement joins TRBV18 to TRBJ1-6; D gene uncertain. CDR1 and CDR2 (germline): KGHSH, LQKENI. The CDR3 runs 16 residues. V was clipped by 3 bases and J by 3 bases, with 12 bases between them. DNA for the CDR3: TGTGCCAGCTCACCTTACGGCGGCTACTATAATTCACCCCTCCACTTT. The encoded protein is CASSPYGGYYNSPLHF. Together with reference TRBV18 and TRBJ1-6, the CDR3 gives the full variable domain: NAGVMQNPRHLVRRRGQEARLRCSPMKGHSHVYWYRQLPEEGLKFMVYLQKENIIDESGMPKERFSAEFPKEGPSILRIQQVVRGDSAAYFCASSPYGGYYNSPLHFGNGTRLTVT.

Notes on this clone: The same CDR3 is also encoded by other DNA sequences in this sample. CDR3 in amino acids: CASSYSRTGGSYEQYF. The CDR3 DNA reads TGTGCCAGCAGTTACTCGCGAACAGGGGGCTCCTACGAGCAGTACTTC. The V gene is TRBV6-5, the J gene TRBJ2-7; 8 nucleotides agree with TRBD1. J gave up 0 bases and V 0 bases, and 4 bases lay outside the gene matches. The length of the CDR3 is 16 residues. Germline V lookup: CDR1 MNHEY, CDR2 SVGAGI.

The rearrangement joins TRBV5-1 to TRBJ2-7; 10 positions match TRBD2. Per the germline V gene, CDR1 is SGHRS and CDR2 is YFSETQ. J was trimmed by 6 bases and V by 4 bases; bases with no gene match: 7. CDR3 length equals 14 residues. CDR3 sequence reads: CASSLTSGAVEQYF. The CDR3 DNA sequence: TGCGCCAGCAGCCTTACTAGCGGGGCGGTCGAGCAGTACTTC. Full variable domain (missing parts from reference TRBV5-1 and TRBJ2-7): KAGVTQTPRYLIKTRGQQVTLSCSPISGHRSVSWYQQTPGQGLQFLFEYFSETQRNKGNFPGRFSGRQFSNSRSEMNVSTLELGDSALYLCASSLTSGAVEQYFGPGTRLTVT.